Below are 8 T cell receptor beta chains sequenced from a single sample in a study of human versus mouse CDR3 diversity and MHC coevolution. Sequencing was performed with immunoSEQ multiplex PCR; in TCRdb, only in-frame clones are kept and a portion is missing. The data contain tens of thousands of clones, over 90% of them singletons. Sequenced material: naive CD4+ T cells from blood. Subset denoted: CD45RO-negative CD62L-positive naive CD4 T cells. The origin of the receptors is a person aged 55 to 75 in good health.

V is TRBV28 and J is TRBJ2-1; D perhaps matches TRBD1 (6 bases). Trimming shortened V by 9 bases and J by 6 bases, and 15 bases separated the two germline ends. The length of the CDR3 is 13 residues. Germline V gene sequence: CDR1 MDHEN, CDR2 SYDVKM. The CDR3 loop reads CASRLTQGNEQFF. CDR3 coding DNA: TGTGCCAGTCGCCTAACACAGGGCAATGAGCAGTTCTTC.

The rearrangement joins TRBV6-6 to TRBJ1-4; 8 nucleotides line up with TRBD1. Germline V gives CDR1 MNHNY, CDR2 SVGAGI (reference sequence). Trimming cost V 6 bases and J 5 bases; bases outside gene matches: 8. The CDR3 spans 15 residues. The DNA for the CDR3 is TGTGCCAGCAGCCCAGACAGGGGAAGAAATGAAAAACTGTTTTTT. It is translated as CASSPDRGRNEKLFF.

The J gene is TRBJ2-2, the V gene TRBV6-5; 7 bases line up with TRBD1. After removal of 6 bases from V and 3 bases from J, the junction contained 4 bases not matched to a gene. CDR1 and CDR2 (germline): MNHEY, SVGAGI. CDR3 length: 14 amino acids. This CDR3 reads CASRKQGYTGELFF. CDR3 in DNA: TGTGCCAGCAGAAAACAGGGGTACACCGGGGAGCTGTTTTTT.

The V and J genes are TRBV7-2 and TRBJ2-5, with TRBD2 matching 7 bases. From germline, CDR1 is SGHTA and CDR2 FQGNSA. The trim removed 6 bases at V and 4 bases at J, leaving 8 bases unmatched. CDR3 length: 14 amino acids. The CDR3 here is CASSQAGRGETQYF. In DNA form, the CDR3 reads TGTGCCAGCAGTCAAGCGGGGAGAGGAGAGACCCAGTACTTC.

This chain uses TRBV12-5 with TRBJ2-1; TRBD2 aligns across 9 bases. V shed 6 bases, J shed 0 bases, and the junction held 15 bases outside the gene matches. CDR3 size: 19 residues. Germline assignment: CDR1 LGHNT and CDR2 FRNRAP. In DNA, the CDR3 is TGTGCTAGTGGACGGAATCCCCGACTAGCGGTAAGCTCCTACAATGAGCAGTTCTTC. It is translated as CASGRNPRLAVSSYNEQFF.

Concerning this clone: A read error may account for a junction end that differs from germline. V is TRBV7-8 and J is TRBJ2-4; tentatively, D is TRBD2 (6 bases). The CDR3 contains 13 residues. CDR1 is SGHVS and CDR2 is FQNEAQ in the germline V gene. The CDR3 reads CASSLAEQNIQYF. For the CDR3, the DNA is TGTGCCAGCAGTTTAGCGGAGCAAAACATTCAGTACTTC.

The V gene is TRBV6-5, the J gene TRBJ1-3, with TRBD1 identical over 7 bases. The CDR3 is made up of 16 amino acids. Germline values: CDR1 MNHEY, CDR2 SVGAGI. After removal of 2 bases from V and 4 bases from J, the junction contained 8 bases not matched to a gene. The CDR3 reads CASSYETGSGGNTIYF. The CDR3 nucleotides are TGTGCCAGCAGTTACGAGACAGGGAGTGGCGGAAACACCATATATTTT.

The J gene is TRBJ1-1, the V gene TRBV6-6; 9 bases agree with TRBD1. CDR1 is MNHNY, CDR2 SVGAGI, per germline (reference sequence). V lost 5 bases to trimming and J lost 0 bases; unmatched junction nucleotides: 7. The CDR3 is 16 amino acids. CDR3 nucleotides: TGTGCCAGCAGTCTCTACGGACAGGGGATGAACACTGAAGCTTTCTTT. Translated: CASSLYGQGMNTEAFF.